The rows below give T cell receptor beta chains drawn from one sample of a study of T-cell memory formation after mild COVID-19. TCRdb re-called the 5' RACE reads with MiXCR, one entry per CDR3 protein. The profile shows roughly 200,000 distinct CDR3 sequences, 7.5% to 10% of them singletons. The sequenced material came from PBMCs or a T cell subset sorted from them (not recorded which). These receptors all stem from a man between 18 and 29 years old who had mild COVID-19 (a few samples of this study predate the infection). Cell type and time point are not known. Both conserved end residues are part of each CDR3. The D gene is left open where the match is weak. Only some rows state a clone size, as once, few, many or a class for expanded clones.

d_call clone_size j_call v_call cdr3_aa cdr3_nt
TRBD1 - TRBJ1-2 TRBV7-2 CASSLSLGQGWYGYTF TGTGCCAGCAGCTTGAGTCTTGGACAGGGGTGGTATGGCTACACCTTC
- - TRBJ2-2 TRBV5-1 CASYRVPGELFF TGCGCCAGTTACAGGGTACCCGGGGAGCTGTTTTTT
TRBD2 - TRBJ2-3 TRBV5-5 CASSFLAGEWGGTDTQYF TGTGCCAGCAGCTTCCTAGCGGGGGAGTGGGGTGGCACAGATACGCAGTATTTT
TRBD2 - TRBJ2-4 TRBV7-2 CASSSRGYIQYF TGTGCCAGCAGCTCGCGGGGGTACATTCAGTACTTC
- - TRBJ2-5 TRBV24-1 CATSAQGPETQYF TGTGCCACCAGTGCACAGGGACCAGAGACCCAGTACTTC
TRBD2 - TRBJ2-6 TRBV5-8 CASRRGITSGANVLTF TGTGCCAGCAGGCGGGGGATTACCTCTGGGGCCAACGTCCTGACTTTC
TRBD1 many TRBJ2-2 TRBV18 CASSPGTATGELFF TGTGCCAGCTCACCCGGGACAGCCACCGGGGAGCTGTTTTTT
TRBD1 few TRBJ2-3 TRBV2 CASSSQGRSDTQYF TGTGCCAGCAGTTCACAGGGGAGATCAGATACGCAGTATTTT
TRBD2 - TRBJ2-1 TRBV2 CASSGLSGGHNEQFF TGTGCCAGCAGTGGTCTCAGCGGGGGGCACAATGAGCAGTTCTTC
- - TRBJ2-3 TRBV11-1 CASSKRYTQYF TGTGCCAGCAGCAAACGATATACGCAGTATTTT
TRBD1 - TRBJ2-1 TRBV4-3 CASSQDTHWTGRIRNEQFF TGCGCCAGCAGCCAAGATACCCACTGGACAGGGAGGATACGCAATGAGCAGTTCTTC
- few TRBJ1-1 TRBV3-1 CASSQVRGDAFF TGTGCCAGCAGCCAAGTTCGGGGTGATGCTTTCTTT